This T cell receptor beta chain came from a study of T cell responses to AZD1222 COVID-19 vaccine. Study results and caveats: Close to half of all spike-specific TCRs reportedly target regions of the variants that are unmutated. Spike as a whole was targeted by vaccine-associated CD4 TCRs, dominant at 160-218 and 743-854. Two AZD1222 administrations were followed by greater Spike-specific TCR breadth and depth. Among the donors, most were white British and more were female, and clonal diversity was possibly underestimated.

Using immunoSEQ multiplex PCR, the repertoire was profiled, and TCRdb retains in-frame clones only, with some absent. Among almost 50,000 clones listed, approximately 79% were seen once. The ends were cut back, 5 bases at V and 6 bases at J, with 7 bases in the middle. The CDR3 has 12 residues. Germline CDR1 reads SGHNT; CDR2 reads YENEEA. As regards this clone: Its antigen is unidentified.

The chain recombines TRBV11-3 with TRBJ2-2, with unresolved D. The source was peripheral blood, collected on day 0 of MenACWY control vaccination. The sequence was collected from an adult in good health. CDR3 residues: CASSPPSGELFF. DNA for the CDR3: TGTGCCAGCAGCCCCCCCTCCGGGGAGCTGTTTTTT.